This T cell receptor (beta chain) was documented in a study of identical twins. Whole-study findings and limits: Analyses of zero insertions could be partly confounded by invariant MAIT and iNKT cells.

A universal primer site came from template switching; cDNA carried unique molecular identifiers. TCRdb fed the 5' RACE reads into MiXCR, producing one record per CDR3 protein. The sample holds 1.5 million to 2 million distinct CDR3 sequences, 25% to 35% seen once. Many counts were recorded for this clonotype. The antigen remains undetermined. Trimming cost V 7 bases and J 0 bases; bases outside gene matches: 1. This CDR3 contains 13 residues. CDR1 is MNHNY and CDR2 is SVGAGI in the germline V gene (reference sequence). The sequence was obtained from a newborn girl in good health. V is TRBV6-6 and J is TRBJ1-2, with TRBD1 matching 8 bases. Sequencing used cord blood. The CDR3 DNA reads as TGTGCCAGCAAGGACAGGGCTAACTATGGCTACACCTTC. This translates into CASKDRANYGYTF.